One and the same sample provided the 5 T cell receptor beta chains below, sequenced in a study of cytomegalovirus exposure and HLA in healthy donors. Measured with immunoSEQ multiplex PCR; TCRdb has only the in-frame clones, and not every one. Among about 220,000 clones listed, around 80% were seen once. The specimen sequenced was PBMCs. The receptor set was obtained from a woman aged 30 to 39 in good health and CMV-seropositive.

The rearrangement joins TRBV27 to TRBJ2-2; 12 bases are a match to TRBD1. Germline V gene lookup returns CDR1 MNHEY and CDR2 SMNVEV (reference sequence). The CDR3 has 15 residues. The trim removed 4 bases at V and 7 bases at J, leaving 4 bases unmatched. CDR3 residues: CASSWGQGAGGELFF. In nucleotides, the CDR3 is TGTGCCAGCAGTTGGGGACAGGGGGCGGGCGGGGAGCTGTTTTTT.

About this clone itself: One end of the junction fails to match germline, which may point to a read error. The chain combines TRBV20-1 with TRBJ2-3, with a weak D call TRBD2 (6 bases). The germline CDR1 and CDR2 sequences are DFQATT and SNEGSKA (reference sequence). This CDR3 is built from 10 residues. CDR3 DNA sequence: TGCAGTGCAAGGGCCCTAGCGTCTTACTTT. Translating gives CSARALASYF.

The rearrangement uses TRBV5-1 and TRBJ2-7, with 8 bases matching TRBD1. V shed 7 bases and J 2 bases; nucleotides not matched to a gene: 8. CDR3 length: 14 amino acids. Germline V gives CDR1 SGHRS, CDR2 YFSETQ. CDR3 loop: CASRPDRGAYEQYF. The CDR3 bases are TGCGCCAGCCGCCCAGACAGGGGCGCCTACGAGCAGTACTTC.

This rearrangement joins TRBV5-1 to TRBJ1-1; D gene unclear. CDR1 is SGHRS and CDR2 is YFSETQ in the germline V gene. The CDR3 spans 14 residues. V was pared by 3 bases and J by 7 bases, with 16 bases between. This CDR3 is CASSWSQSEGEAFF. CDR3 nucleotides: TGCGCCAGCAGCTGGTCTCAGTCGGAAGGTGAAGCTTTCTTT.

The CDR3 region has the DNA TGTGCCAGCAGCTTAGTAGGGGCAGGAACTCTCTATGGCTACACCTTC. Protein sequence: CASSLVGAGTLYGYTF. The chain links TRBV11-2 to TRBJ1-2; maybe TRBD1 (5 bases). Germline V lookup: CDR1 SGHAT, CDR2 FQNNGV. V was trimmed by 1 base and J by 4 bases, leaving 16 bases between them. The CDR3 is 16 residues long.